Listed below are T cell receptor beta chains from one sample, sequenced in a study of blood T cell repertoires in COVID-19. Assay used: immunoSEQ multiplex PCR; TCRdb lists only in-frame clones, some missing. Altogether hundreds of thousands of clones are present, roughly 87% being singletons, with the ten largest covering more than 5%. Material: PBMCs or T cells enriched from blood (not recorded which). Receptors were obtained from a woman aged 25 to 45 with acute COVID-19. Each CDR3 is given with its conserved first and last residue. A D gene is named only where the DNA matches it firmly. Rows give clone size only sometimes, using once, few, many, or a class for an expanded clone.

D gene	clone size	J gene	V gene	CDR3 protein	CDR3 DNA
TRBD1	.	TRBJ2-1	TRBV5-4	CASSNRQGFHHEQFF	TGTGCCAGCAGCAATAGACAGGGTTTTCATCATGAGCAGTTCTTC
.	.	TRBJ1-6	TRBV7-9	CASSYQGGNSNSPLHF	TGTGCCAGCAGCTATCAGGGCGGGAACAGTAATTCACCCCTCCACTTT
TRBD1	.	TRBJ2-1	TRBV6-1	CASSELTGGSNGEQFF	TGTGCCAGCAGTGAACTCACAGGGGGGTCGAACGGTGAGCAGTTCTTC
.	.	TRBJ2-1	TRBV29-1	CSARVLVNLNEQFF	TGCAGCGCCCGGGTTTTAGTGAACCTCAATGAGCAGTTCTTC
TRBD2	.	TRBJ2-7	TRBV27	CASSFNSGSAYEQYF	TGTGCCAGCAGTTTTAATAGCGGGAGTGCCTACGAGCAGTACTTC
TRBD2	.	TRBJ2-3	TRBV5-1	CASSWGLAGGVSDTQYF	TGCGCCAGCAGCTGGGGACTAGCGGGGGGTGTGTCAGATACGCAGTATTTT
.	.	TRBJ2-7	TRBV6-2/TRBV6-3	CASSPTTGQSSSYEQYF	TGTGCCAGCAGCCCTACCACCGGACAGTCCAGCTCCTACGAGCAGTACTTC
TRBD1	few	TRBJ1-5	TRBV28	CASSPGGVQPQHF	TGTGCCAGCAGCCCAGGGGGCGTTCAGCCCCAGCATTTT
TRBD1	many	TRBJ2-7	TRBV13	CASSLARTGLNYEQYF	TGTGCCAGCAGCTTAGCCAGGACAGGGCTCAACTACGAGCAGTACTTC
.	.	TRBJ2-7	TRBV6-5	CASSPQETPYEQYF	TGTGCCAGCAGTCCACAGGAAACCCCCTACGAGCAGTACTTC
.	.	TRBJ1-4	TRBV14	CASSQIQGSGEKLFF	TGTGCCAGCAGCCAAATACAGGGTTCAGGAGAAAAACTGTTTTTT
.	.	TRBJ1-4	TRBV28	CASSYQGGGEKLFF	TGTGCCAGCAGTTACCAAGGGGGGGGTGAAAAACTGTTTTTT
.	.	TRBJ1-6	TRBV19	CASSPDTARSYNSPLHF	TGTGCCAGTAGTCCCGACACCGCGCGTTCCTATAATTCACCCCTCCACTTT
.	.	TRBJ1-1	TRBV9	CASSARREDTEAFF	TGTGCCAGCAGCGCCAGAAGGGAGGACACTGAAGCTTTCTTT
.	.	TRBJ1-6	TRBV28	CASSLRGRSLNSPLHF	TGTGCCAGCAGTCTCCGCGGGAGGTCCCTTAATTCACCCCTCCACTTT
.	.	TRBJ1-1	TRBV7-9	CASSWGGTEAFF	TGTGCCAGCAGCTGGGGGGGCACTGAAGCTTTCTTT